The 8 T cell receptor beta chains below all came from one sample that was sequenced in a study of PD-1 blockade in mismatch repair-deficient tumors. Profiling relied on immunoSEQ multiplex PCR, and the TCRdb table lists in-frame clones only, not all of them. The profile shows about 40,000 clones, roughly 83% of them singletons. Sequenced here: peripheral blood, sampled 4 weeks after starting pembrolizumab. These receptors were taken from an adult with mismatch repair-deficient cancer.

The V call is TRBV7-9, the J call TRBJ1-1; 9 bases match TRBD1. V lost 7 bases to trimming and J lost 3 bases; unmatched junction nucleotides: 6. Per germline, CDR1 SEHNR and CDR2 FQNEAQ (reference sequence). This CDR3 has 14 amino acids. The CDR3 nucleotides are TGTGCCAGCACCCGCACAGGGGGCTACACTGAAGCTTTCTTT. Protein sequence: CASTRTGGYTEAFF. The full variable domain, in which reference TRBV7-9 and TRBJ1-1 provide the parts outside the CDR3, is DTGVSQNPRHKITKRGQNVTFRCDPISEHNRLYWYRQTLGQGPEFLTYFQNEAQLEKSRLLSDRFSAERPKGSFSTLEIQRTEQGDSAMYLCASTRTGGYTEAFFGQGTRLTVV.

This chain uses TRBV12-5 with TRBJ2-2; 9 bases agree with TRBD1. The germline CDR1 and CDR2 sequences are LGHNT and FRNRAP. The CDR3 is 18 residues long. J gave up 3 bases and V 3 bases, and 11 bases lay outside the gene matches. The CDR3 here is CASGFVLPHRGHTGELFF. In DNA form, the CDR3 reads TGTGCTAGTGGTTTCGTGCTACCTCACAGGGGGCACACCGGGGAGCTGTTTTTT. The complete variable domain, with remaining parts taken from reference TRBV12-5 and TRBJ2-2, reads DARVTQTPRHKVTEMGQEVTMRCQPILGHNTVFWYRQTMMQGLELLAYFRNRAPLDDSGMPKDRFSAEMPDATLATLKIQPSEPRDSAVYFCASGFVLPHRGHTGELFFGEGSRLTVL.

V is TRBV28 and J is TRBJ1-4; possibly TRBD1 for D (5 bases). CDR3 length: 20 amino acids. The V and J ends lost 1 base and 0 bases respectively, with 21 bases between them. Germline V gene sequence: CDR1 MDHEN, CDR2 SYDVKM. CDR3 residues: CASSLFQGRLSPTTNEKLFF. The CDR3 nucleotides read TGTGCCAGCAGTTTATTCCAGGGTCGACTCTCCCCCACAACTAATGAAAAACTGTTTTTT.

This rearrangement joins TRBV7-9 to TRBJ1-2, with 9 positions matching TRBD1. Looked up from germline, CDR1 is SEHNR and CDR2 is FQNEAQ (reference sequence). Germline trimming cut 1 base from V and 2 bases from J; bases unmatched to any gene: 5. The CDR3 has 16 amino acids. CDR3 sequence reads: CASSLDPGQGNYGYTF. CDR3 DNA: TGTGCCAGCAGCTTAGACCCGGGACAGGGAAACTATGGCTACACCTTC.

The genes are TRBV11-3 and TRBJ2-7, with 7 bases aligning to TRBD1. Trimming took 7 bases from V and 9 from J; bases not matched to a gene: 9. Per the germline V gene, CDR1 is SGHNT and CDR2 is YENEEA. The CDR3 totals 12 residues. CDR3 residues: CASTIDRVVQYF. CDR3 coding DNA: TGTGCCAGCACCATTGACAGGGTGGTGCAGTACTTC.

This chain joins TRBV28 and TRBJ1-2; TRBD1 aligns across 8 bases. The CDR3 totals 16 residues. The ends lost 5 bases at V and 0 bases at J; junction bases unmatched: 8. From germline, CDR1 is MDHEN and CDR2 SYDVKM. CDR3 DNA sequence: TGTGCCAGCAGTGCCTCGGACAGGGTCTCTAACTATGGCTACACCTTC. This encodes CASSASDRVSNYGYTF.

The CDR3 region has the DNA TGTGCCAGCAGCGAGGGGTCCGGGGCCAACGTCCTGACTTTC. Translating gives CASSEGSGANVLTF. V usage is TRBV9 and J usage is TRBJ2-6, with D maybe TRBD1 (5 bases). The length of the CDR3 is 14 residues. The germline CDR1 and CDR2 sequences are SGDLS and YYNGEE. V was cut by 3 bases and J by 4 bases, with 8 bases left in between.

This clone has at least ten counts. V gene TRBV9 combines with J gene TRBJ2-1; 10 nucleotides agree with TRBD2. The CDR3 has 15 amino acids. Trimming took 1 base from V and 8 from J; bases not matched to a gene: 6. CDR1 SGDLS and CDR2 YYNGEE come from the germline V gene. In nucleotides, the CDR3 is TGTGCCAGCAGCGTAAGCGGGAGGGCCAGCGATGAGCAGTTCTTC. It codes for CASSVSGRASDEQFF.